The text below deals with one T cell receptor (beta chain). This specimen belongs to a study of blood T cell repertoires in COVID-19. Study-wide background: The United States, Italy and Spain were the sources of the acute and convalescent COVID-19 samples.

The CDR3 runs 15 residues. V was clipped by 2 bases and J by 9 bases, with 17 bases between them. CDR1 and CDR2 from the germline V gene are MNHEY and SVGEGT. Assay: immunoSEQ multiplex PCR; the TCRdb copy retains only in-frame clones and omits some. The sample carries more than 120,000 clones, about nine tenths recorded once. This rearrangement joins TRBV6-2 or TRBV6-3 to TRBJ2-1, with a tentative D call TRBD1 (6 bases). Material: peripheral blood. The TCR originated in a human donor in a cohort sampled during active COVID-19. CDR3 amino acids: CASSYVAGELGEQFF. CDR3 coding DNA: TGTGCCAGCAGTTACGTGGCAGGGGAATTGGGTGAGCAGTTCTTC.